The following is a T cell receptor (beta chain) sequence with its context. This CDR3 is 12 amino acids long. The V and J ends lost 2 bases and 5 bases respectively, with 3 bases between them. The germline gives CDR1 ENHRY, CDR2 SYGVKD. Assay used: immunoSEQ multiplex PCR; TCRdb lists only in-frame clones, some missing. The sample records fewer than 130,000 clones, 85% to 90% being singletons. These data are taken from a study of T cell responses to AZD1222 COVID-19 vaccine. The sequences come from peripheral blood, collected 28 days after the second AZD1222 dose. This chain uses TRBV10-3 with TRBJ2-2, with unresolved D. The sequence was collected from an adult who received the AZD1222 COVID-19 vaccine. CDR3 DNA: TGTGCCATCAGTGAGGGGACCGGGGAGCTGTTTTTT. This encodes CAISEGTGELFF.